This T cell receptor (beta chain) came from a study of blood T cell repertoires in COVID-19. Study-level background: Acute and convalescent COVID-19 samples came from the United States, Italy and Spain.

Recruitment covered about two dozen US areas and drew participants whose ages spanned roughly 18 to 100 years. Participants had their cohort set by participant-reported clinical history. Symptom resolution, clearance, or two negative PCRs marked donors in Cohort 3 as recovered. Libraries were prepared by immunoSEQ multiplex PCR; TCRdb keeps only in-frame clonotypes and omits some of them. The repertoire holds about 310,000 clones, with approximately 88% as singletons. The CDR3 has 16 amino acids. Germline V lookup: CDR1 MNHEY, CDR2 SVGAGI. V dropped 2 bases and J dropped 11; count of bases not matched to a gene: 12.

Input material: PBMCs or T cells enriched from blood (not recorded which). This receptor was identified in a woman younger than 30 who had recovered from COVID-19. The V gene is TRBV6-5, the J gene TRBJ1-1, with 12 bases identical to TRBD1. CDR3 sequence reads: CASSYPAGTGGLEAFF. In DNA, the CDR3 is TGTGCCAGCAGTTACCCAGCCGGGACAGGGGGCTTAGAGGCTTTCTTT.